Each of the 7 T cell receptor beta chains below was sequenced from the same sample in a study of CD8+ T cells in alopecia areata (dated by TCRdb to about 2018). Library creation used the immunoSEQ multiplex PCR assay. RNA was extracted from all samples and reverse transcribed into cDNA, which served as template for TCR sequencing. Here the immuneACCESS table is served through TCRdb, limited to in-frame sequences with V and J called. Missing clones are a known gap in these copies; in checked studies unresolved V genes cover under half, and the rest lacks a known reason. For this sample the table gives some 200,000 clones, of which 45% to 65% were detected only once. Over 3% of the sample belongs to the ten largest clones. Read against the paper, the sample's time point label means: around 4 weeks on oral tofacitinib. The treatment or condition label of this sample denotes: oral pan-JAK inhibitor, 5-10 mg twice daily.

The sequenced sample was CD4+ T cells sorted from blood, obtained at week 4, from a patient treated with tofacitinib. These receptors were obtained from a human donor with alopecia areata.

CDR3 DNA: TGTGCCATCGAGAGACAGAGAAACACTGAAGCTTTCTTT. Translating it yields CAIERQRNTEAFF. The V and J genes are TRBV10-3 and TRBJ1-1, with TRBD1 as a possible D gene (5 bases). V shed 8 bases and J shed 2 bases, with 12 bases lying between them. The CDR3 is 13 amino acids. Germline V lookup: CDR1 ENHRY, CDR2 SYGVKD.

The CDR3 loop reads CASSWGGSNTEAFF. The CDR3 DNA reads as TGTGCCAGCAGTTGGGGCGGATCGAACACTGAAGCTTTCTTT. The genes are TRBV27 and TRBJ1-1; a possible D gene is TRBD1 (5 bases). V gave up 4 bases and J gave up 1 base, with 10 bases separating them. Per the germline V gene, CDR1 is MNHEY and CDR2 is SMNVEV (reference sequence). The CDR3 is made up of 14 amino acids.

This clone appeared a few times. The chain joins TRBV7-2 to TRBJ1-1; D remains unclear. Trimming removed 1 base from V and 1 base from J, with 7 bases in between. Germline CDR1 reads SGHTA; CDR2 reads FQGNSA. The CDR3 totals 14 residues. The CDR3 reads CASSLGGRNTEAFF. In DNA form, the CDR3 reads TGTGCCAGCAGCTTAGGGGGTAGGAACACTGAAGCTTTCTTT.

The chain combines TRBV30 with TRBJ2-7; TRBD2 is a possible D gene (7 bases). Per the germline V gene, CDR1 is GTSNPN and CDR2 is SVGIG (reference sequence). Trimming removed 4 bases at V and 0 bases at J, with 13 bases between. This CDR3 contains 14 residues. CDR3 DNA: TGTGCCTGGATGAGGGGGGGGAGCTCCTACGAGCAGTACTTC. It codes for CAWMRGGSSYEQYF.

The chain combines TRBV18 with TRBJ2-7; 7 bases line up with TRBD1. V trimming: 9 bases; J trimming: 2 bases; junction bases outside the gene matches: 10. The germline gives CDR1 KGHSH, CDR2 LQKENI. The CDR3 has 14 amino acids. The CDR3 sequence: CASFGLTGAYEQYF. CDR3 nucleotide sequence: TGTGCCAGTTTCGGTTTAACAGGGGCCTACGAGCAGTACTTC.

The table lists this clone with a few counts. V gene TRBV28 combines with J gene TRBJ1-2; D is ambiguous. The length of the CDR3 is 14 residues. Between the trimmed V and J ends, which lost 4 bases and 4 bases, there was a span of 13 bases. Germline CDR1 and CDR2: MDHEN and SYDVKM. CDR3 DNA sequence: TGTGCCAGCAGTTCCCCCCGCCCACGCTATGGCTACACCTTC. Protein product: CASSSPRPRYGYTF.

In this sample, this clone turned up a few times. J is TRBJ2-1 and V is TRBV18; D gene uncertain. The CDR3 loop spans 13 amino acids. The germline CDR1 and CDR2 sequences are KGHSH and LQKENI. The V gene lost 3 bases and the J gene lost 5 bases, with 8 bases spanning the gap. The CDR3 region has the DNA TGTGCCAGCTCACCTCGACCGAACAATGAGCAGTTCTTC. Its translation is CASSPRPNNEQFF.